These 14 T cell receptor beta chains were sequenced from one sample in a study of identical twins. MiXCR, applied by TCRdb to the 5' RACE reads, yields one record per CDR3 protein. The sample lists fewer than 800,000 distinct CDR3 sequences; under 8.5% were seen once. In addition, the sample was reused for a study of yellow fever vaccine responses in identical twins.

The specimen sequenced was PBMCs. Every receptor here comes from a woman between 18 and 30 years old in good health.

This clonotype turned up a few times. The chain is built from TRBV12-3 or TRBV12-4 and TRBJ2-7; 7 positions match TRBD2. With V trimmed by 3 bases and J by 9 bases, 5 bases remained unmatched. The CDR3 contains 12 residues. CDR3: CASSFGEGGQYF. The DNA for the CDR3 is TGTGCCAGCAGTTTCGGGGAGGGAGGGCAGTACTTC.

This chain uses TRBV5-1 with TRBJ1-2; possibly TRBD1 for D (5 bases). V shed 6 bases and J shed 4 bases, with 13 bases lying between them. From germline, CDR1 is SGHRS and CDR2 YFSETQ. The CDR3 covers 13 residues. CDR3 DNA sequence: TGCGCCAGCATAGGGGAGAGGAGCTATGGCTACACCTTC. It translates to CASIGERSYGYTF.

The chain uses TRBV11-2 and TRBJ2-2, with TRBD2 matching over 11 bases. Trimming cost V 4 bases and J 6 bases; bases outside gene matches: 19. In germline, CDR1 is SGHAT, CDR2 FQNNGV. The CDR3 sequence is 20 residues long. The CDR3 loop is CASSYPSGRTGVFLPGELFF. The DNA for the CDR3 is TGTGCCAGCAGCTACCCTAGCGGGAGGACCGGGGTTTTCCTTCCCGGGGAGCTGTTTTTT.

There are many counts of this clonotype. This chain joins TRBV25-1 and TRBJ2-3, with 8 positions matching TRBD2. The germline V gene has CDR1 MGHDK and CDR2 SYGVNS. The CDR3 totals 15 residues. The trim removed 5 bases at V and 3 bases at J, leaving 7 bases unmatched. CDR3 DNA: TGTGCCAGCAGTCCAAGGGCGGGGGGTACAGATACGCAGTATTTT. It encodes CASSPRAGGTDTQYF. The full variable domain, with the rest looked up from reference TRBV25-1 and TRBJ2-3, is EADIYQTPRYLVIGTGKKITLECSQTMGHDKMYWYQQDPGMELHLIHYSYGVNSTEKGDLSSESTVSRIRTEHFPLTLESARPSHTSQYLCASSPRAGGTDTQYFGPGTRLTVL.

The chain employs TRBV20-1 and TRBJ2-5; perhaps TRBD2 as D (5 bases). CDR3 length equals 13 residues. Trimming pared 3 bases from V and 5 bases from J, leaving 13 bases between. Germline CDR1 and CDR2: DFQATT and SNEGSKA (reference sequence). CDR3 nucleotides: TGCAGTGCTAGTAGAGCGGCAGGCGAGACCCAGTACTTC. It yields the protein CSASRAAGETQYF.

At least ten counts were recorded for this clonotype. The chain links TRBV12-3 or TRBV12-4 to TRBJ2-6, with D possibly being TRBD1 (6 bases). V was clipped by 3 bases and J by 0 bases, with 9 bases between them. The CDR3 covers 16 residues. CDR3 bases: TGTGCCAGCAGTTTTCAAGGGGGCTCTGGGGCCAACGTCCTGACTTTC. Translation gives CASSFQGGSGANVLTF.

This clonotype has more than one count but fewer than ten. V gene TRBV7-3 combines with J gene TRBJ2-3, with 9 bases fitting TRBD2. CDR3 length equals 16 residues. From germline, CDR1 is SGHTA and CDR2 FQGTGA. J was trimmed by 1 base and V by 5 bases; bases with no gene match: 7. DNA of the CDR3: TGTGCCAGCAGCCCGGGGACTAGCCCTCGCACAGATACGCAGTATTTT. It translates to CASSPGTSPRTDTQYF.

This clonotype came up many times. CDR3 DNA sequence: TGTGCCAGCAGTTTGCTAGCGGGGAAGAGCGGGGAGCTGTTTTTT. Translated, it gives CASSLLAGKSGELFF. The V gene is TRBV6-5, the J gene TRBJ2-2, with TRBD2 matching over 9 bases. The J segment lost 7 bases and the V segment lost 4 bases, leaving 7 bases of the junction unmatched. This CDR3 has 15 amino acids. CDR1 and CDR2 from the germline V gene are MNHEY and SVGAGI.

This clonotype occurred a few times. The chain carries TRBV5-1 and TRBJ1-3, with a tentative D call TRBD1 (5 bases). With 4 bases removed from V and 0 bases from J, the gap between germline ends came to 11 bases. CDR1 and CDR2 from the germline V gene are SGHRS and YFSETQ. This CDR3 is built from 15 residues. In DNA, the CDR3 is TGCGCCAGCAGCCGGGACTTCCTCTCTGGAAACACCATATATTTT. Translating it yields CASSRDFLSGNTIYF.

The chain's CDR3 is CASSLVSSGTGEQYF. The DNA of the CDR3 is TGTGCCAGCAGCTTAGTGTCTAGCGGAACGGGGGAGCAGTACTTC. The rearrangement links TRBV7-9 to TRBJ2-7; 7 bases line up with TRBD2. With V trimmed by 1 base and J by 7 bases, 10 bases remained unmatched. The germline V gene has CDR1 SEHNR and CDR2 FQNEAQ (reference sequence). The CDR3 runs to 15 residues.

This clonotype was seen repeatedly, ten times or more. This chain links TRBV5-1 with TRBJ1-2; D is uncertain. The CDR3 spans 14 residues. V was cut by 0 bases and J by 2 bases, with 8 bases left in between. In germline, CDR1 is SGHRS, CDR2 YFSETQ. The CDR3 reads CASSLELRNYGYTF. The DNA of the CDR3 is TGCGCCAGCAGCTTGGAATTACGGAACTATGGCTACACCTTC.

This clonotype was seen ten or more times. The genes are TRBV6-5 and TRBJ1-4; the D is unclear. Germline V gives CDR1 MNHEY, CDR2 SVGAGI. The CDR3 contains 14 residues. The V gene lost 4 bases and the J gene lost 8 bases, with 14 bases spanning the gap. This CDR3 is CASSSGRLREKLFF. The DNA of the CDR3 is TGTGCCAGCAGTTCGGGCCGCTTGAGGGAAAAACTGTTTTTT.

This clonotype was detected a few times. The chain recombines TRBV20-1 with TRBJ2-3; tentatively, D is TRBD2 (5 bases). This CDR3 is 15 amino acids long. Germline V gene sequence: CDR1 DFQATT, CDR2 SNEGSKA (reference sequence). V was clipped by 5 bases and J by 4 bases, with 19 bases between them. CDR3 protein: CSAPSRDSSADTQYF. The CDR3 nucleotides are TGCAGTGCTCCCTCCCGGGATTCTTCAGCAGATACGCAGTATTTT.

This clonotype occurred a few times. The chain employs TRBV10-3 and TRBJ2-5; TRBD2 matches at 8 bases. CDR1 is ENHRY, CDR2 SYGVKD, per germline. This CDR3 region has 17 residues. V shed 0 bases, J shed 0 bases, and the junction held 6 bases outside the gene matches. CDR3 in DNA: TGTGCCATCAGTGAGTCTTGGAGCGGGGGTTACCAAGAGACCCAGTACTTC. Its protein is CAISESWSGGYQETQYF.